The following is a T cell receptor (beta chain) sequence with its context. Clones were read by immunoSEQ multiplex PCR, and TCRdb kept only the in-frame ones, dropping some. The sample holds about 29,000 clones, about 85% seen once. This sample was taken from a study of control samples from healthy donors and cancer patients. V shed 2 bases and J 4 bases; nucleotides not matched to a gene: 5. The germline CDR1 and CDR2 sequences are KGHSH and LQKENI. The CDR3 extends over 15 amino acids. The gene calls are TRBV18 and TRBJ1-2, with 9 positions matching TRBD1. Sequencing was done on a sample of formalin-fixed, paraffin-embedded tissue. This clonotype originated in a female donor with melanoma. The CDR3 protein is CASSPRDRDTYGYTF. DNA of the CDR3: TGTGCCAGCTCACCAAGGGACAGGGATACCTATGGCTACACCTTC.